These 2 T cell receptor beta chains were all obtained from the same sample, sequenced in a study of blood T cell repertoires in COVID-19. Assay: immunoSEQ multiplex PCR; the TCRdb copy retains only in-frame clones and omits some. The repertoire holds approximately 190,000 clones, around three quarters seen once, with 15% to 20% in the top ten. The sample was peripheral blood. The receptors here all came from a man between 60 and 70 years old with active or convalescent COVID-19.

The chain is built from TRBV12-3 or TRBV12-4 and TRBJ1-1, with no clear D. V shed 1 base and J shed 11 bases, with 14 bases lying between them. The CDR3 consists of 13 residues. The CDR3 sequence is CASSLERTRLAFF. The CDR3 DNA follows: TGTGCCAGCAGTTTAGAGCGCACACGGTTGGCTTTCTTT.

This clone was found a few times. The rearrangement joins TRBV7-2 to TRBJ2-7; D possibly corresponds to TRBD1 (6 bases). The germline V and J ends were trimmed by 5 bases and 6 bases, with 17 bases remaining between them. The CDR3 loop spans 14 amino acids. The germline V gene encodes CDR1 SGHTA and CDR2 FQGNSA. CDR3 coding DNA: TGTGCCAGCAGCCCCACAGGGAGCCTCACCGAGCAGTACTTC. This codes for CASSPTGSLTEQYF.